The clone carrying this T cell receptor beta chain has ten or more counts. Antigen: not known. V was shortened by 3 bases and J by 4 bases, with 12 bases between the two germline ends. CDR3 length equals 14 residues. Germline V gives CDR1 SGHKS, CDR2 YYEKEE (reference sequence). This record belongs to a study of CD8 T cells in ankylosing spondylitis. Library preparation for TCR beta used quantitative 5'-RACE with molecular barcodes. One entry per CDR3 protein, called by TCRdb with MiXCR from the 5' RACE reads. The sample lists tens of thousands of distinct CDR3 sequences, 7.4% occurring once. General study findings and limits: Significant enrichment of disease-linked clones was reported in matched ankylosing spondylitis synovial fluid. The study identified a TCR beta motif of eight highly homologous variants that appeared characteristic of ankylosing spondylitis blood. Clones linked to the disease showed a CD8+ phenotype. They occurred at relatively low frequencies in peripheral blood.

V usage is TRBV5-5 and J usage is TRBJ2-3, with D uncertain. The source material was blood, either unsorted or a sorted T cell fraction (not recorded which). This TCR came from a female donor with ankylosing spondylitis or in good health (not recorded which). The CDR3 bases are TGTGCCAGCAGCTCCTCCCTAAACTCAGATACGCAGTATTTT. It encodes CASSSSLNSDTQYF.